The subject of this entry is one T cell receptor (beta chain). Its antigen has not been determined. No base quality information exists; no much larger clone differs at one position. As encoded in the germline V gene, CDR1 is KGHSH while CDR2 is LQKENI. From cysteine to phenylalanine, the CDR3 is 14 amino acids long. Only the CDR3 portion is preserved as DNA: 42 bases, with reading frame beginning at the first base. V is cut back by 8 bases and J by 1 base, with 7 bases in the junction unmatched. The cohort was made up of under 800 healthy bone marrow donors. All cohort members were sampled while nominally healthy, although unrecorded immune exposures were likely present. The donor was CMV seronegative and belonged to the group of 352 seronegative cohort members. A peripheral blood sample was provided by each donor, and peripheral blood mononuclear cells were used for TCR beta sequencing. The Qiagen DNeasy Blood Extraction Kit was used to extract genomic DNA from the blood cell samples.

This record comes from a study of cytomegalovirus exposure and HLA in healthy donors (dated by TCRdb to between 2016 and 2019). Regarding the research as a whole: An earlier analysis of around 600 of the donors reported about 290 Gb of sequence data and more than 90 million unique TCR beta sequences from about 200 million T cells. Roughly 300 gigabases of sequencing data and tens of millions of unique TCR sequences were included in an early release covering several hundred HLA-typed donors. Of the 350 to 450 genotyped donors, 65% to 90% were placed in the genetic ancestry cluster associated with self-reported Caucasian donors. The aim of the study was to test whether cataloging public T cell receptors could identify signatures of past pathogen exposure. The study used immunosequencing to profile the T cell repertoires of approximately 650 subjects and linked those repertoires to cytomegalovirus serostatus. In addition to the first cohort of several hundred subjects, a separate validation cohort of 130 or so different subjects was used. The study combined high-throughput TCR immunosequencing, statistical association of individual TCRs with disease status, and machine learning to predict cytomegalovirus infection status. In a later analysis, previously published TCR beta repertoires from more than 500 donors were re-analyzed and high-resolution HLA genotyping was added so that TCR occurrence patterns could be studied. The later analysis used no new phenotypic data to find candidate immune exposures, relying instead on TCR beta sequences and their occurrence across donors. An earlier analysis of some 500 of the donors applied high-throughput TCR beta sequencing to assess whether each TCR beta V gene segment acted as functional or pseudogenic. Donor age, sex, ethnicity and CMV serostatus were compiled alongside the repertoire data. In a later genetic analysis, genome-wide SNP genotypes for about three fifths of the roughly 670 donors were used, and that subset was treated as a discovery cohort. Every discovery cohort repertoire had been produced on one sequencing platform. HLA typing included class I and class II loci at four-digit resolution. Typing coverage differed by locus: A, B, C, DRB1 and DQB1 were typed in roughly 620-640 donors, DQA1 in 500 to 550, DPA1 in over 600, and DPB1 in just under 490. Roughly 5 DR-DQ haplotypes were treated as single units for association and clustering because of strong linkage in the cohort. Across around 400 genotyped donors of the cohort, an average of approximately 240,000 unique TCR beta nucleotide sequences per donor were sequenced, and roughly 20% of those sequences were non-productive.

The research as a whole found: The authors suggested that the approach could potentially be generalized to other disease states and immunological phenotypes. Compared with the 666-donor mean, donors in an Asian-associated ancestry cluster had fewer N-insertions in productive TCRs, according to a later genetic analysis. V-gene and J-gene trimming of TCR beta chains was associated with a missense DCLRE1C variant in a later genetic analysis, and the association was replicated in an independent cohort. The sequencing pipeline was judged likely to have produced a cluster of highly shared sequence variants as a technical artifact. Because some donors lacked HLA typing at each locus, the association tests relied only on the typed subset. Cytomegalovirus status was reported to be diagnosed by the classifier with high specificity and sensitivity in both the original and validation cohorts. In an earlier analysis of 587 of the donors, most TCR beta V segments appeared in productive rearrangements about 87% or about 30% of the time, broadly matching IMGT annotations. The earlier analysis of approximately 590 of the donors excluded around 17 rarely observed V segments, including chromosome 9 orphons, because counts were too low. Roughly uniform sequencing depth across donors was assumed in presence/absence analyses, although this assumption may not hold. The study listed 164 TCR beta chains as associated with cytomegalovirus. Specific HLA alleles were associated with over 15,000 TCR beta sequences at a false discovery rate of 0.05 in a later analysis. According to a later analysis, most CMV-associated TCR beta chains appeared to be HLA-restricted, and the HLA associations seemed to be driven largely by CMV exposure. According to a later analysis, TCR association rates differed among HLA loci, with DRB1 alleles showing the most associated TCRs and HLA-C alleles showing the fewest. In a later analysis, HLA-associated TCR beta chains showed more clonal expansion and lower generation probabilities than non-associated chains that were equally common. The 87-base-pair reads could not distinguish some IMGT-functional V segments, including TRBV6-2 and TRBV6-3, so those segments were excluded. A further reported finding was that TCR beta sequences accurately predicted the HLA-A and HLA-B alleles for most subjects in the first cohort. In vitro tests confirmed that three of the cytomegalovirus-associated TCR beta chains recognize cytomegalovirus antigens. In a later analysis, several top co-occurrence clusters were reported to appear linked to parvovirus B19, influenza, CMV and Epstein-Barr virus. Linkage disequilibrium might explain the correlated functional status among segregating V segments, but an unknown experimental factor could not be ruled out. CMV serostatus was the only immune exposure information available for the cohort. In this cohort, only TCR beta chains were sequenced, and detectable features were limited by the absence of alpha or paired-chain data. When HLA alleles, especially DR and DQ, strongly co-occurred, TCR associations were difficult to assign to individual alleles. Across donors, most TCR sequences were observed very rarely, whereas some public TCRs were present in many individuals.

The library was prepared using the immunoSEQ multiplex PCR assay. A mixture of 60 forward primers for TCR Vbeta segments and 13 reverse primers for TCR Jbeta segments was used in the multiplex PCR. The CDR3 region of rearranged TCR beta genes was amplified from genomic DNA with a multiplex PCR assay. On the Illumina HiSeq System, the amplified TCR beta libraries were sequenced as 87-base-pair reads. For the original study's pipeline: Across the 600 to 700 repertoires, a later analysis counted approximately 75 million unique TCR beta chains, around 11 million of which were shared by at least two donors. To remove PCR and sequencing errors, raw reads were error-corrected and collapsed into unique sequences using a nearest-neighbor algorithm that merged closely related sequences. V, D and J gene segments were assigned by aligning CDR3 sequences to IMGT reference sequences. For a sequence to be retained, at least a six-nucleotide match to both a V gene segment and a J gene segment was required. A rearrangement counted as productive if the CDR3 had no stop codons and remained in frame with V and J, and every other rearrangement counted as non-productive. CDR3 was defined according to IMGT convention as the region running from the second conserved V-encoded cysteine to the conserved J-encoded phenylalanine. Sequences without an unambiguous match to a single V gene segment were excluded from the earlier analysis of several hundred of the donors. In an earlier analysis of several hundred of the donors, a V segment was called functional when productive rearrangements were above 56.7%, and segregating when the standard deviation between donors exceeded 5%. A statistical classification framework was developed to diagnose cytomegalovirus status using the catalog of TCR beta chain sequences. V and J gene assignment, in a later analysis, came from comparing TCR nucleotide sequences with IMGT/GENE-DB human TR gene sequences. In a later analysis, CDR3 sequences and most-parsimonious VDJ recombination scenarios were assigned using the TCRdist pipeline. A later analysis defined each TCR beta chain by its CDR3 amino acid sequence plus V-gene family, and excluded reads lacking a unique V-gene family. A later analysis removed 550 to 650 highly shared, low-generation-probability nucleotide sequences to deal with suspected cross-contamination and a sequencing artifact. For each public chain, a later analysis derived a clonal expansion index from normalized ranks of inferred template counts within each repertoire. Generation probabilities in a later analysis came from a VDJ recombination model fitted to out-of-frame rearrangements, and those results were checked against IGoR. In a later analysis, hypergeometric tests were used to score TCR-TCR, TCR-HLA and TCR-CMV co-occurrence, with a repertoire-size bias correction applied to TCR pairs. In a later analysis, false discovery rates were estimated by permuting HLA or CMV assignments 20 times. In a later analysis, co-occurring TCRs were grouped with DBSCAN, and TCRdist sequence similarity was added when clustering was performed within HLA-allele-positive subsets. Repertoires with fewer than 30,000 or more than 120,000 public chains were left out of co-occurrence clustering, as were about 5 repertoires with anomalous nucleotide sharing. The clones in this table, taken by TCRdb from immuneACCESS, are in-frame only. Not every clone is retained; where verified, under half of the shortfall comes from an unresolved V gene, and the cause of the rest is unknown. For V, J and clone size, that table is used; D and trimming come from the DNA. Within this sample are 83,000 or so clones, with 80% to 90% of them counted one time only. 1.9% of the sample rests with the top ten.

This TCR came from a woman aged 25 to 39 in good health and CMV-seronegative. The chain employs TRBV18 and TRBJ1-1, with TRBD1 matching 7 junction bases. The sample was PBMCs. CDR3 protein: CASLTGTANTEAFF. The sequenced DNA is TGTGCCAGCCTGACCGGGACAGCGAACACTGAAGCTTTCTTT.